Detailed here is one T cell receptor beta chain. The sample belongs to a study of blood T cell repertoires in COVID-19. Study-level information: Donors in the United States, Italy and Spain gave samples during acute or convalescent COVID-19. T cells, B-cell-depleted T cells, or PBMCs provided the cDNA or gDNA that served as material.

In the authors' methods: Amplifying reference gene primers gave estimates of nucleated cell counts. Clones were sequenced by immunoSEQ multiplex PCR, and TCRdb holds only the in-frame ones, with some missing. V and J calls and clone size come straight from that table; D and trimming were deduced from the DNA. The sample comprises around 300,000 clones, around four fifths of which are singletons, and around 3% rests with the top ten. The germline V gene encodes CDR1 SGHAT and CDR2 FQNNGV. CDR3 length: 15 amino acids. J lost 6 bases, V lost 5 bases, and 9 bases had no gene match. The chain is built from TRBV11-2 and TRBJ2-3; 9 bases map to TRBD1. Sequencing was done on a sample of peripheral blood. The TCR comes from a man between 25 and 39 years old with active or convalescent COVID-19. CDR3: CASSTRGTGSDTQYF. CDR3 DNA sequence: TGTGCCAGCAGCACGAGGGGGACAGGGTCCGATACGCAGTATTTT.